The rows below give T cell receptor beta chains drawn from one sample of a study of cytomegalovirus exposure and HLA in healthy donors. Produced via immunoSEQ multiplex PCR; TCRdb's table is partial and in-frame only. The sample has a few hundred thousand clones; around 80% are singletons. The sample comprised PBMCs. Source of these receptors: a woman aged 55-69 years in good health and CMV-seropositive. Each CDR3 is given with its conserved first and last residue. The order of the fields is clone size, V gene, J gene, D gene, CDR3 protein. A D gene is named only where the DNA matches it firmly. For some rows the clone size is stated as once, few or many, or as a class when expanded; others skip it.

clone size: .
V gene: TRBV7-2
J gene: TRBJ2-7
D gene: TRBD1
CDR3 protein: CASSLQGVLGEQYF

clone size: .
V gene: TRBV7-2
J gene: TRBJ2-7
D gene: TRBD2
CDR3 protein: CASQGWGGEQYF

clone size: .
V gene: TRBV6-5
J gene: TRBJ1-2
D gene: TRBD1
CDR3 protein: CASSYSETGGLGGYTF

clone size: .
V gene: TRBV10-2
J gene: TRBJ1-1
D gene: .
CDR3 protein: CASSEGGSEAFF

clone size: .
V gene: TRBV28
J gene: TRBJ1-5
D gene: .
CDR3 protein: CASSLRGRGNQPQHF

clone size: few
V gene: TRBV5-6
J gene: TRBJ2-7
D gene: TRBD2
CDR3 protein: CASSRLAGVEEQYF

clone size: .
V gene: TRBV6-5
J gene: TRBJ2-7
D gene: .
CDR3 protein: CASSYSGSSSHEQYF

clone size: .
V gene: TRBV9
J gene: TRBJ2-1
D gene: TRBD2
CDR3 protein: CASSGGGNEQFF

clone size: .
V gene: TRBV6-5
J gene: TRBJ2-7
D gene: .
CDR3 protein: CASRTNSYEQYF

clone size: .
V gene: TRBV15
J gene: TRBJ2-7
D gene: TRBD2
CDR3 protein: CATSISGSYEQYF

clone size: .
V gene: TRBV25-1
J gene: TRBJ2-1
D gene: TRBD1
CDR3 protein: CASSPSDRGYNEQFF

clone size: .
V gene: TRBV25-1
J gene: TRBJ1-2
D gene: .
CDR3 protein: CASSERWLGTYGYTF

clone size: .
V gene: TRBV27
J gene: TRBJ1-1
D gene: .
CDR3 protein: CASSAAGGTEAFF

clone size: .
V gene: TRBV5-1
J gene: TRBJ1-2
D gene: .
CDR3 protein: CASSPGFYGYTF

clone size: .
V gene: TRBV18
J gene: TRBJ2-2
D gene: TRBD2
CDR3 protein: CASSLTSERNTGELFF

clone size: .
V gene: TRBV27
J gene: TRBJ2-1
D gene: .
CDR3 protein: CASTPTGWAYNEQFF

clone size: .
V gene: TRBV6-5
J gene: TRBJ1-3
D gene: .
CDR3 protein: CASSLRTSGNTIYF

clone size: .
V gene: TRBV2
J gene: TRBJ1-1
D gene: TRBD1
CDR3 protein: CASTLAGTGVAEAFF